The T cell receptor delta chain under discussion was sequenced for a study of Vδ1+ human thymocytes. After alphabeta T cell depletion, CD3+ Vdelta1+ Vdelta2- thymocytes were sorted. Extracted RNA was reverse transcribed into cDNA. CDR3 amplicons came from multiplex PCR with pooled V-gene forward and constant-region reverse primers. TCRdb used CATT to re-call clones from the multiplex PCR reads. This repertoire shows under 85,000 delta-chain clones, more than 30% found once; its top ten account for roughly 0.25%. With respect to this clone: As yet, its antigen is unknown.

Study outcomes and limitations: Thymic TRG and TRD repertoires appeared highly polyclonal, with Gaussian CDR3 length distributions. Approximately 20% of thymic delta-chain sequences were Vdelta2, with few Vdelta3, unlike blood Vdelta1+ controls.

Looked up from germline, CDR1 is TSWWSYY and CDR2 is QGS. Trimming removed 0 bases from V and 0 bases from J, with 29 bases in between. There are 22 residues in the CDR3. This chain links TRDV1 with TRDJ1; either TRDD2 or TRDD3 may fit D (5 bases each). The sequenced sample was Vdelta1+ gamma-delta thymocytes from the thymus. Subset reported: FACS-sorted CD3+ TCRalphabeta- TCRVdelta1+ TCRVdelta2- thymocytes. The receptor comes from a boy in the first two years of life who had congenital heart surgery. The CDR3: CALGELCHCLPYEHPDTDKLIF. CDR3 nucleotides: TGTGCTCTTGGGGAACTTTGCCACTGTCTTCCATACGAGCACCCCGACACCGATAAACTCATCTTT.